A selection of T cell receptor beta chains follows, all from one sample in a study of blood T cells in healthy people across ages. Using its own MiXCR run on the 5' RACE reads, TCRdb lists one record per CDR3 protein. The profile shows about 1.7 million distinct CDR3 sequences, approximately 28% of them singletons. Source material: blood. The receptors derive from a woman aged 25 to 45 in good health. Both conserved end residues are part of each CDR3. Fields, in order: J gene, D gene, V gene, CDR3 length, CDR3 protein. D genes are given only for firm matches.

J: TRBJ2-1; D: -; V: TRBV6-2/TRBV6-3; length: 17; CDR3: CASSPDWGKGPYNEQFF
J: TRBJ2-7; D: TRBD2; V: TRBV5-5; length: 17; CDR3: CASSRYRAGGSSYEQYF
J: TRBJ2-4; D: TRBD1; V: TRBV7-2; length: 13; CDR3: CASSLGTGDIQYF
J: TRBJ2-7; D: TRBD1; V: TRBV28; length: 15; CDR3: CASTLGGTGSLEQYF
J: TRBJ2-1; D: -; V: TRBV6-2/TRBV6-3; length: 16; CDR3: CASSPLGIPTGNEQFF
J: TRBJ1-2; D: -; V: TRBV2; length: 13; CDR3: CASSVEQFYGYTF
J: TRBJ1-4; D: -; V: TRBV27; length: 14; CDR3: CASSSFGQMEKLFF
J: TRBJ1-5; D: -; V: TRBV12-3/TRBV12-4; length: 16; CDR3: CASSSNRELGNQPQHF
J: TRBJ2-5; D: -; V: TRBV6-5; length: 16; CDR3: CASSYCRWKQQEAQYF
J: TRBJ2-2; D: TRBD1; V: TRBV5-5; length: 15; CDR3: CASGRGQGGTGELFF
J: TRBJ1-4; D: -; V: TRBV20-1; length: 13; CDR3: CSARGSLNEKLFF
J: TRBJ1-6; D: TRBD1; V: TRBV25-1; length: 14; CDR3: CAGRGTGLDSPLHF
J: TRBJ1-2; D: -; V: TRBV6-6; length: 15; CDR3: CASSAEERANYGYTF
J: TRBJ1-5; D: -; V: TRBV6-2/TRBV6-3; length: 13; CDR3: CASSPVAIQPQHF
J: TRBJ2-1; D: -; V: TRBV10-3; length: 11; CDR3: CAISEVNEQFF
J: TRBJ2-5; D: -; V: TRBV5-1; length: 16; CDR3: CASSSAPGLEKETQYF
J: TRBJ2-5; D: -; V: TRBV4-1; length: 14; CDR3: CASSQVVVSETQYF
J: TRBJ2-2; D: -; V: TRBV20-1; length: 14; CDR3: CSAREFGGTGELFF
J: TRBJ1-5; D: -; V: TRBV7-2; length: 15; CDR3: CASSPPGGSNQPQHF
J: TRBJ2-2; D: TRBD1; V: TRBV3-1; length: 17; CDR3: CASSQEGLQGATGELFF
J: TRBJ2-1; D: TRBD2; V: TRBV7-2; length: 14; CDR3: CASSSSGIPGEQFF
J: TRBJ2-3; D: -; V: TRBV10-2; length: 14; CDR3: CATAKGPSSDTQYF
J: TRBJ2-7; D: -; V: TRBV6-2/TRBV6-3; length: 16; CDR3: CASSSPRTLLIYEQYF
J: TRBJ1-4; D: -; V: TRBV3-1; length: 13; CDR3: CASSQAGNEKLFF
J: TRBJ1-1; D: -; V: TRBV2; length: 14; CDR3: CASSPQTLLTEAFF
J: TRBJ1-2; D: TRBD1; V: TRBV12-3/TRBV12-4; length: 17; CDR3: CASSSGTGGRANYGYTF
J: TRBJ2-1; D: -; V: TRBV5-1; length: 14; CDR3: CASSWQGPYNEQFF
J: TRBJ2-3; D: TRBD2; V: TRBV7-3; length: 14; CDR3: CASSPLAGGDTQYF
J: TRBJ2-7; D: -; V: TRBV7-2; length: 16; CDR3: CASSPLWEGGRYEQYF
J: TRBJ2-3; D: -; V: TRBV12-5; length: 14; CDR3: CASGLGLLTDTQYF
J: TRBJ2-1; D: -; V: TRBV10-3; length: 15; CDR3: CAISLGGGLDNEQFF
J: TRBJ2-7; D: -; V: TRBV7-9; length: 12; CDR3: CASSLSDVEQYF
J: TRBJ2-7; D: -; V: TRBV12-5; length: 15; CDR3: CASGRETAGSYEQYF
J: TRBJ2-1; D: TRBD2; V: TRBV20-1; length: 14; CDR3: CSASSSGGYNEQFF
J: TRBJ2-1; D: TRBD1; V: TRBV29-1; length: 14; CDR3: CSLRTGSSYNEQFF
J: TRBJ1-1; D: -; V: TRBV20-1; length: 14; CDR3: CSASNRATNTEAFF
J: TRBJ2-2; D: -; V: TRBV2; length: 14; CDR3: CASSERAVGGELFF
J: -; D: -; V: TRBV7-6; length: 14; CDR3: CASSLGRGRAEQYF
J: TRBJ2-5; D: TRBD1; V: TRBV27; length: 13; CDR3: CASRLTGGETQYF
J: TRBJ2-7; D: TRBD2; V: TRBV7-6; length: 15; CDR3: CASCPGTSDPYEQYF
J: TRBJ2-2; D: TRBD1; V: TRBV4-1; length: 16; CDR3: CASSQRRDRATGELFF
J: TRBJ2-3; D: TRBD2; V: TRBV28; length: 17; CDR3: CATKAALAGGRTDTQYF
J: TRBJ1-2; D: TRBD1; V: TRBV20-1; length: 16; CDR3: CSATGTGASSNYGYTF
J: TRBJ2-7; D: TRBD2; V: TRBV12-3/TRBV12-4; length: 15; CDR3: CASSLWGGEGYEQYF
J: TRBJ2-2; D: TRBD2; V: TRBV12-3/TRBV12-4; length: 19; CDR3: CASSPRPGLAGGRTGELFF
J: -; D: TRBD1; V: TRBV20-1; length: 13; CDR3: CSAMGTGEETQYF
J: TRBJ1-2; D: -; V: TRBV4-3; length: 16; CDR3: CASSLSVGSGARSYTF
J: TRBJ2-2; D: -; V: TRBV4-3; length: 16; CDR3: CASSQDPGQSTGELFF
J: TRBJ2-7; D: TRBD2; V: TRBV9; length: 15; CDR3: CANSAKGLAGGVQYF